The 24 T cell receptor beta chains given below trace back to one sample, sequenced in a study of blood T cell repertoires in COVID-19. The table came from immunoSEQ multiplex PCR; TCRdb's copy has only in-frame clones and leaves some out. In the table there are 99,000 or so clones, roughly nine tenths of which are singletons. Sequencing was done on a sample of peripheral blood. The source of these receptors is a human donor in a cohort sampled during active COVID-19.

The chain is built from TRBV5-8 and TRBJ2-1; D is undetermined. Trimming took 10 bases from V and 0 from J, leaving 11 bases between them. There are 13 residues in the CDR3. The germline V gene has CDR1 SGHTS and CDR2 YDEGEE. DNA of the CDR3: TGTGCCCAGAGCGTCCGCTCCTACAATGAGCAGTTCTTC. Translating gives CAQSVRSYNEQFF.

The table lists this clone with a few counts. The chain combines TRBV6-5 with TRBJ2-6; D not resolved. The V gene lost 4 bases and the J gene lost 1 base, with 5 bases spanning the gap. CDR3 size: 14 residues. Germline CDR1 MNHEY, CDR2 SVGAGI. The CDR3 sequence is CASSSLSGANVLTF. The CDR3 region has the DNA TGTGCCAGCAGTTCCTTGTCTGGGGCCAACGTCCTGACTTTC.

The chain is built from TRBV7-9 and TRBJ1-6; 8 bases agree with TRBD1. J lost 10 bases, V lost 4 bases, and 18 bases had no gene match. The CDR3 length is 18 residues. Germline V CDR1 and CDR2: SEHNR, FQNEAQ (reference sequence). Here the CDR3 reads CASSSYSYQGAARSPLHF. DNA of the CDR3: TGTGCCAGCAGCTCATACAGCTATCAGGGGGCCGCTAGATCACCCCTCCACTTT.

V gene TRBV6-5 combines with J gene TRBJ1-4; perhaps TRBD1 as D (5 bases). Deletions cut 4 bases from V and 4 bases from J, with 13 bases between. CDR1 and CDR2 (germline): MNHEY, SVGAGI. This CDR3 contains 15 residues. This CDR3 is CASSFGRTLNEKLFF. The CDR3 DNA follows: TGTGCCAGCAGTTTCGGGCGGACACTTAATGAAAAACTGTTTTTT.

The V and J genes are TRBV11-2 and TRBJ2-1; 9 bases are shared with TRBD2. The CDR3 loop spans 15 amino acids. V dropped 7 bases and J dropped 6; count of bases not matched to a gene: 10. Germline-derived CDR1 and CDR2 are SGHAT and FQNNGV. The CDR3 is CASTAGAGGFNEQFF. CDR3 DNA: TGTGCCAGCACCGCGGGGGCGGGGGGGTTCAATGAGCAGTTCTTC.

This chain connects TRBV7-2 to TRBJ2-3; TRBD2 is a possible D gene (6 bases). The CDR3 is 13 amino acids. V dropped 6 bases and J dropped 3 bases, with 10 bases sitting between them. Looked up from germline, CDR1 is SGHTA and CDR2 is FQGNSA. The CDR3 DNA is TGTGCCAGCAGTGGAGGGTTAACAGATACGCAGTATTTT. Translation gives CASSGGLTDTQYF.

The chain carries TRBV2 and TRBJ1-2; TRBD1 agrees at 7 bases. The V and J ends lost 4 bases and 6 bases, in that order; junction bases with no gene match: 5. This CDR3 is built from 13 residues. Germline V gene data show CDR1 as SNHLY and CDR2 as FYNNEI. The CDR3 DNA follows: TGTGCCAGCAGTGGGGACAGCATTAATGGCTACACCTTC. Encoded protein: CASSGDSINGYTF.

DNA of the CDR3: TGCGCCAGCAGCCAAGGAGGCACGTCCAGCACTGAAGCTTTCTTT. Protein sequence: CASSQGGTSSTEAFF. The chain links TRBV4-1 to TRBJ1-1; D remains ambiguous. Deletions cut 1 base from V and 4 bases from J, with 13 bases between. The CDR3 totals 15 residues. Per the germline V gene, CDR1 is MGHRA and CDR2 is YSYEKL.

V usage is TRBV7-2 and J usage is TRBJ2-7; 12 bases agree with TRBD2. CDR3 length: 15 amino acids. The V gene end was trimmed by 0 bases and the J gene end by 7 bases; junction bases not matched to a gene: 4. Germline V gene data show CDR1 as SGHTA and CDR2 as FQGNSA. CDR3 sequence reads: CASSLALGTSGEQYF. DNA for the CDR3: TGTGCCAGCAGCTTAGCGTTGGGGACTAGCGGGGAGCAGTACTTC. Variable domain in full (rest from reference TRBV7-2 and TRBJ2-7): GAGVSQSPSNKVTEKGKDVELRCDPISGHTALYWYRQSLGQGLEFLIYFQGNSAPDKSGLPSDRFSAERTGGSVSTLTIQRTQQEDSAVYLCASSLALGTSGEQYFGPGTRLTVT.

V gene TRBV7-9 combines with J gene TRBJ1-1; the D is unclear. This CDR3 has 12 amino acids. Germline V lookup: CDR1 SEHNR, CDR2 FQNEAQ (reference sequence). V lost 4 bases and J 3 bases, leaving 6 bases between the germline ends. The CDR3 bases are TGTGCCAGCAGCTACGGGGACACTGAAGCTTTCTTT. Its translation: CASSYGDTEAFF.

The CDR3 loop is CASRTTGGNEKLFF. DNA of the CDR3: TGTGCCAGCAGAACGACAGGGGGCAATGAAAAACTGTTTTTT. The V and J genes are TRBV6-6 and TRBJ1-4; the match to TRBD1 covers 10 bases. The V and J ends lost 6 bases and 5 bases, in that order; junction bases with no gene match: 3. This CDR3 has 14 residues. CDR1 and CDR2 (germline): MNHNY, SVGAGI (reference sequence).

The chain is built from TRBV9 and TRBJ2-5; weak D call: TRBD2 (5 bases). V lost 0 bases and J lost 7, with 13 bases in between. This CDR3 region has 14 residues. Germline CDR1 is SGDLS and CDR2 is YYNGEE. The CDR3 DNA reads TGTGCCAGCAGCGTAGCTGCCGTTAGCGTGACCCAGTACTTC. Its translation is CASSVAAVSVTQYF.

V and J are TRBV18 and TRBJ2-7; D is perhaps TRBD1 (5 bases). The length of the CDR3 is 13 residues. Trimming removed 3 bases from V and 6 bases from J, with 12 bases in between. Germline V gene lookup returns CDR1 KGHSH and CDR2 LQKENI. The CDR3 DNA follows: TGTGCCAGCTCACCGGTCTGGGGCGGCGAGCAGTACTTC. This encodes CASSPVWGGEQYF.

This chain connects TRBV27 to TRBJ2-7, with D possibly TRBD2 on 5 matching bases. The germline V and J ends were trimmed by 2 bases and 6 bases, with 14 bases remaining between them. The CDR3 contains 14 residues. CDR1 and CDR2 (germline): MNHEY, SMNVEV (reference sequence). The CDR3 spells CASSLGLAWGEQYF. Here the CDR3 DNA reads TGTGCCAGCAGTTTAGGGCTAGCCTGGGGCGAGCAGTACTTC.

This clone was seen only once. J is TRBJ2-1 and V is TRBV19, with 10 bases aligning to TRBD2. Germline CDR1 LNHDA, CDR2 SQIVND (reference sequence). There are 16 residues in the CDR3. V was clipped by 2 bases and J by 4 bases; unmatched bases: 5. DNA of the CDR3: TGTGCCAGTAGTATAACGTCTAGCGGGAGATACAATGAGCAGTTCTTC. Its protein product is CASSITSSGRYNEQFF.

Comments on this clone: The junction differs from germline at one of its ends, possibly a read error. The V gene is TRBV7-7, the J gene TRBJ2-2; 8 bases are a match to TRBD1. The CDR3 contains 15 residues. Per the germline V gene, CDR1 is SSHAT and CDR2 is FNYEAQ (reference sequence). CDR3 DNA: TGTGCTAGCAGCCAGGGACAGGCGAACACCGGGGAGCTGTTTTTT. It is translated as CASSQGQANTGELFF.

The chain employs TRBV2 and TRBJ2-1; 7 bases are shared with TRBD2. This CDR3 spans 16 amino acids. Per germline, CDR1 SNHLY and CDR2 FYNNEI. V trimming: 2 bases; J trimming: 3 bases; junction bases outside the gene matches: 7. Here the CDR3 reads CASSERLAAIYNEQFF. CDR3 nucleotide sequence: TGTGCCAGCAGTGAACGGCTAGCGGCGATCTACAATGAGCAGTTCTTC.

The J gene is TRBJ2-1, the V gene TRBV5-4; possibly TRBD2 for D (5 bases). This CDR3 has 12 residues. Germline CDR1 and CDR2: SGHNT and YYREEE (reference sequence). Between the trimmed V and J ends, which lost 3 bases and 7 bases, there was a span of 8 bases. The CDR3 region is CASSSGLNEQFF. The CDR3, as DNA: TGTGCCAGCAGCTCCGGACTTAATGAGCAGTTCTTC.

V is TRBV7-6 and J is TRBJ2-5, with D unresolved. The V gene lost 1 base and the J gene lost 5 bases, with 11 bases spanning the gap. This CDR3 region has 14 residues. Germline loops: CDR1 SGHVS, CDR2 FNYEAQ. This chain's CDR3 is CASSLGTARETQYF. The CDR3 DNA is TGTGCCAGCAGCTTAGGTACAGCCCGGGAGACCCAGTACTTC. The complete variable domain, with remaining parts taken from reference TRBV7-6 and TRBJ2-5, reads GAGVSQSPRYKVTKRGQDVALRCDPISGHVSLYWYRQALGQGPEFLTYFNYEAQQDKSGLPNDRFSAERPEGSISTLTIQRTEQRDSAMYRCASSLGTARETQYFGPGTRLLVL.

The count of this clone is one. The CDR3 DNA reads TGTGCCAGCAGCAAAGTTTCTCTGGACAGTAAGAAAGAAAATGAAAAACTGTTTTTT. Residues: CASSKVSLDSKKENEKLFF. The chain recombines TRBV21-1 with TRBJ1-4; no DNA check was done on the table's D call, TRBD1. TRBV21-1 is noted as a pseudogene. There are 19 residues in the CDR3.

The sample holds one count of this clone. This chain joins TRBV5-1 and TRBJ1-5; D unclear. The ends were cut back, 1 base at V and 7 bases at J, with 9 bases in the middle. There are 13 residues in the CDR3. The germline V gene has CDR1 SGHRS and CDR2 YFSETQ. The CDR3 loop is CASSLRVGQPQHF. CDR3 bases: TGCGCCAGCAGCTTGCGGGTTGGGCAGCCCCAGCATTTT.

V usage is TRBV30 and J usage is TRBJ1-3; 11 bases agree with TRBD1. This CDR3 has 15 residues. V was pared by 3 bases and J by 0 bases, with 1 base of the junction left unmatched. CDR1 is GTSNPN and CDR2 is SVGIG in the germline V gene (reference sequence). The CDR3 nucleotides read TGTGCCTGGAGGGGGACAGGGGGCTCTGGAAACACCATATATTTT. Protein: CAWRGTGGSGNTIYF.

This sequence joins TRBV18 and TRBJ2-2; 7 nucleotides agree with TRBD1. The CDR3 extends over 17 amino acids. The junction had 7 bases not matched to a gene; V was cut back by 3 bases and J by 0 bases. The germline gives CDR1 KGHSH, CDR2 LQKENI. CDR3 amino acids: CASSPQQGTANTGELFF. CDR3 nucleotide sequence: TGTGCCAGCTCACCGCAACAGGGGACGGCGAACACCGGGGAGCTGTTTTTT.

The chain links TRBV6-5 to TRBJ2-1; maybe TRBD2 (6 bases). The ends were cut back, 3 bases at V and 5 bases at J, with 8 bases in the middle. The CDR3 has 13 amino acids. Per the germline V gene, CDR1 is MNHEY and CDR2 is SVGAGI. CDR3 residues: CASSYRTNNEQFF. CDR3 coding DNA: TGTGCCAGCAGTTATCGGACTAACAATGAGCAGTTCTTC.